Listed below are T cell receptor beta chains from one sample, sequenced in a study of response to subunit inactivated influenza vaccine. In TCRdb, the RT-PCR reads were re-called with MiXCR into one record per CDR3 protein. The data contain under 500,000 distinct CDR3 sequences, 11% of them singletons. The source material was PBMCs from blood, sampled roughly 46 days after vaccination. Receptor source: a middle-aged man who received an inactivated influenza vaccine. The conserved cysteine and the conserved F or W are not part of the CDR3 here. A D gene is named only where the DNA matches it firmly.

V gene: TRBV5-1
D gene: TRBD1
J gene: TRBJ1-4
CDR3 protein: ASSLTLRTGQGEKLF

V gene: TRBV20-1
D gene: NA
J gene: TRBJ1-1
CDR3 protein: SARDQSSLWGRNTEAF

V gene: TRBV6-1
D gene: TRBD1
J gene: TRBJ1-1
CDR3 protein: ASRRQGLNTEAF

V gene: TRBV7-2
D gene: NA
J gene: TRBJ1-4
CDR3 protein: ASSLWGGANEKLF

V gene: TRBV7-2
D gene: NA
J gene: TRBJ2-2
CDR3 protein: ASSPIVWELF

V gene: TRBV4-3
D gene: TRBD2
J gene: TRBJ2-3
CDR3 protein: ASSPLAGVPTDTQY

V gene: TRBV7-2
D gene: NA
J gene: TRBJ2-5
CDR3 protein: ASSSSNAETQY

V gene: TRBV5-1
D gene: NA
J gene: TRBJ2-5
CDR3 protein: ASSLGDPGTPFETQY

V gene: TRBV20-1
D gene: NA
J gene: TRBJ2-2
CDR3 protein: SARGAGPGTGELF

V gene: TRBV7-8
D gene: NA
J gene: TRBJ2-1
CDR3 protein: ASSLGGRGVGNEQF

V gene: TRBV29-1
D gene: TRBD1
J gene: TRBJ2-7
CDR3 protein: SVEGTGNYEQY

V gene: TRBV20-1
D gene: NA
J gene: TRBJ2-1
CDR3 protein: SAPRLISSYNEQF

V gene: TRBV10-3
D gene: NA
J gene: TRBJ1-2
CDR3 protein: AISDSGMYYGYT

V gene: TRBV29-1
D gene: NA
J gene: TRBJ2-2
CDR3 protein: SVVGTGELF

V gene: TRBV20-1
D gene: NA
J gene: TRBJ2-1
CDR3 protein: SARASALREWGYNEQF

V gene: TRBV4-1
D gene: NA
J gene: TRBJ1-5
CDR3 protein: ASSQEGNRVDQPQH

V gene: TRBV5-1
D gene: TRBD2
J gene: TRBJ2-3
CDR3 protein: ASSLLAGNNIQSTDTQY

V gene: TRBV5-1
D gene: NA
J gene: TRBJ2-1
CDR3 protein: ASSLGDLPYNEQF

V gene: TRBV20-1
D gene: NA
J gene: TRBJ1-1
CDR3 protein: SARVKGLNTEAF

V gene: TRBV4-1
D gene: TRBD2
J gene: TRBJ2-6
CDR3 protein: ASSQDLGGHSGANVLT

V gene: TRBV4-2
D gene: NA
J gene: TRBJ1-4
CDR3 protein: ASSLTGRGTNEKLF

V gene: TRBV12-3/TRBV12-4
D gene: TRBD2
J gene: TRBJ2-3
CDR3 protein: ASSYGLARDTQY

V gene: TRBV12-3/TRBV12-4
D gene: TRBD2
J gene: TRBJ2-1
CDR3 protein: ASSGASGGSRYNEQF

V gene: TRBV5-6
D gene: NA
J gene: TRBJ2-5
CDR3 protein: ASSLFLQETQY

V gene: TRBV4-1
D gene: NA
J gene: TRBJ2-1
CDR3 protein: ASSFERRVYNEQF

V gene: TRBV11-2
D gene: NA
J gene: TRBJ2-2
CDR3 protein: ASSFGVGRGRTTNTGELF

V gene: TRBV7-8
D gene: NA
J gene: TRBJ2-5
CDR3 protein: ASSLQGWAETQY

V gene: TRBV12-3/TRBV12-4
D gene: TRBD2
J gene: TRBJ2-1
CDR3 protein: ASTLGSGGVNEQF

V gene: TRBV6-1
D gene: TRBD1
J gene: TRBJ1-1
CDR3 protein: ASTPGTGQGGTEAF

V gene: TRBV20-1
D gene: TRBD2
J gene: TRBJ2-2
CDR3 protein: SASLAGYTGELF

V gene: TRBV29-1
D gene: TRBD1
J gene: TRBJ1-1
CDR3 protein: SVRTGPNTEAF

V gene: TRBV5-1
D gene: NA
J gene: TRBJ2-2
CDR3 protein: ASSLLQGRGGELF

V gene: TRBV2
D gene: NA
J gene: TRBJ1-2
CDR3 protein: ALGRDTDVYGYT

V gene: TRBV5-1
D gene: NA
J gene: TRBJ2-3
CDR3 protein: ASSLGRGHAEDTQY

V gene: TRBV7-2
D gene: TRBD1
J gene: TRBJ2-1
CDR3 protein: ASSLDGTGRGF

V gene: TRBV24-1
D gene: NA
J gene: TRBJ2-1
CDR3 protein: ATSDSQGPRDEQF

V gene: TRBV25-1
D gene: NA
J gene: TRBJ2-7
CDR3 protein: ASSVGRSPPN